This T cell receptor beta chain derives from a study of regulatory T cells in long-lasting Graves disease. This clonotype was counted ten times or more. V was clipped by 7 bases and J by 2 bases, with 12 bases between them. The CDR3 is 14 amino acids. Specified time point: persistent/refractory GD, antithyroid drugs over 5 years with positive TRAb. PBMC-extracted RNA yielded the TCR library. Arm-PCR of CDR3 regions and iRepertoire HTBI primers were used to build TCR beta libraries. TCRdb independently ran MiXCR on the multiplex PCR reads; one entry per CDR3 protein. This table holds some 440,000 distinct CDR3 sequences, around 20% found once.

The chain is built from TRBV12-3 or TRBV12-4 and TRBJ1-3; weak D call: TRBD1 (6 bases). Sequenced here: peripheral blood mononuclear cells (PBMCs), sampled when the disease was refractory, from a patient treated with antithyroid drugs. The source is a female donor with Graves disease. The CDR3 reads CASTLWGPGNTIYF. The CDR3 nucleotides read TGTGCCAGCACCTTGTGGGGGCCTGGAAACACCATATATTTT.